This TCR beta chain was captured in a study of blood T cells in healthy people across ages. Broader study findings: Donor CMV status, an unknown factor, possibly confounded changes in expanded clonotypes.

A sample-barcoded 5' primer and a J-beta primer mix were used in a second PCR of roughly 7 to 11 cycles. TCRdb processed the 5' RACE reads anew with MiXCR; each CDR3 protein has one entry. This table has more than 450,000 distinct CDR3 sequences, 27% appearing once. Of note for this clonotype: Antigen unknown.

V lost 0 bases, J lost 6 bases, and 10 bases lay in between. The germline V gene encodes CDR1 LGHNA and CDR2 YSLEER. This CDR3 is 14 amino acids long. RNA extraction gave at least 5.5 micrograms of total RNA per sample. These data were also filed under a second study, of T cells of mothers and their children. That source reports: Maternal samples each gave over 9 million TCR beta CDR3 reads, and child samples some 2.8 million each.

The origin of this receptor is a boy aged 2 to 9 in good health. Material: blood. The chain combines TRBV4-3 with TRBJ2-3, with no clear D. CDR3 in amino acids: CASSQDPSADTQYF. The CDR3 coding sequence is TGCGCCAGCAGCCAAGATCCCTCGGCGGATACGCAGTATTTT.